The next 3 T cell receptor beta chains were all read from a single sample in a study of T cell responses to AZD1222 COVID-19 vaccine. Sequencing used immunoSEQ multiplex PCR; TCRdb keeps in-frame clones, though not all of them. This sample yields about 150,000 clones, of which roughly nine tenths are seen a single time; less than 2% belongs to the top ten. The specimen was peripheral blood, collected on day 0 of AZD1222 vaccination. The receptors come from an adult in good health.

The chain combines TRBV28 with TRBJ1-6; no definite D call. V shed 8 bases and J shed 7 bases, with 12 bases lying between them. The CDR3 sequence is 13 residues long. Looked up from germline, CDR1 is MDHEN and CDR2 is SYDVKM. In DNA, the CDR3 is TGTGCCAGCGGTGTTGGGATCAATTCACCCCTCCACTTT. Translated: CASGVGINSPLHF.

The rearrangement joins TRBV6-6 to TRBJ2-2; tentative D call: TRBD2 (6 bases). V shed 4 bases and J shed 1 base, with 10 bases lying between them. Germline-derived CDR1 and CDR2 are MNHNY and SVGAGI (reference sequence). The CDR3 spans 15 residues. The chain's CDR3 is CASSWTIQNTGELFF. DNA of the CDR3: TGTGCCAGCAGTTGGACTATTCAGAACACCGGGGAGCTGTTTTTT.

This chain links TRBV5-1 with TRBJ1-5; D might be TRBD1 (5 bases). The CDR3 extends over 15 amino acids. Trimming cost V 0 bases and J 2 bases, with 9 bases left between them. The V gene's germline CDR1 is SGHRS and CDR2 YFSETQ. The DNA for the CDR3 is TGCGCCAGCAGCTTGGATGGGGGTGGCAATCAGCCCCAGCATTTT. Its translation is CASSLDGGGNQPQHF.